These 24 T cell receptor beta chains were sequenced from one sample in a study of shared clonotypes between healthy human individuals. CD45RO-negative CD8 cells positively selected for CCR7 made up the naive population, which excluded terminally differentiated effector memory CD45RA+ cells. Sequencing was performed with immunoSEQ multiplex PCR; in TCRdb, only in-frame clones are kept and a portion is missing. Among 650,000 to 800,000 clones, roughly nine tenths were seen once, and the ten largest hold 24%. Sequenced material: naive CD8+ T cells sorted from blood. These receptors were obtained from a man aged 30 to 39 in good health.

The V call is TRBV9, the J call TRBJ2-1; D gene unclear. The CDR3 consists of 18 residues. V lost 4 bases and J 0 bases, leaving 20 bases between the germline ends. Germline V gene data show CDR1 as SGDLS and CDR2 as YYNGEE. This chain's CDR3 is CASSSPREDGVSYNEQFF. DNA for the CDR3: TGTGCCAGCAGCTCCCCAAGAGAGGACGGAGTCTCCTACAATGAGCAGTTCTTC.

This chain links TRBV2 with TRBJ2-5, with 12 nucleotides matching TRBD2. Germline V gene sequence: CDR1 SNHLY, CDR2 FYNNEI. Trimming removed 2 bases from V and 5 bases from J; junction bases left unmatched: 6. This CDR3 has 16 residues. The CDR3 DNA is TGTGCCAGCAGTGAATCCCCTAGCGGGAGGGGGGAGACCCAGTACTTC. Its protein product is CASSESPSGRGETQYF.

This chain uses TRBV27 with TRBJ1-5, with 7 bases identical to TRBD1. The CDR3 is made up of 18 amino acids. Germline lookup yields CDR1 MNHEY and CDR2 SMNVEV (reference sequence). Trimming cost V 5 bases and J 5 bases; bases outside gene matches: 18. The DNA for the CDR3 is TGTGCCAGCAGTCTTGTAACCGGGACAGACGATCCCGATCAGCCCCAGCATTTT. Residues: CASSLVTGTDDPDQPQHF.

The V call is TRBV29-1, the J call TRBJ1-2; a weak D match, TRBD1 (5 bases). CDR1 is SQVTM, CDR2 ANQGSEA, per germline. V was trimmed by 3 bases and J by 4 bases, leaving 15 bases between them. The CDR3 is 14 amino acids. Written as DNA, the CDR3 is TGCAGCGTTGATTTCGACAGCGCGTCCTATGGCTACACCTTC. Translation: CSVDFDSASYGYTF.

The gene calls are TRBV27 and TRBJ2-1, with D tentatively TRBD2 (5 bases). V was cut by 2 bases and J by 12 bases, with 17 bases left in between. CDR1 and CDR2 from the germline V gene are MNHEY and SMNVEV (reference sequence). The CDR3 covers 14 residues. The CDR3 here is CASSLAPQLVGQFF. CDR3 nucleotide sequence: TGTGCCAGCAGTTTAGCCCCCCAACTAGTGGGGCAGTTCTTC.

The rearrangement links TRBV5-4 to TRBJ1-2; D call uncertain. V was cut by 7 bases and J by 3 bases, with 10 bases left in between. The CDR3 is made up of 12 amino acids. The germline CDR1 and CDR2 sequences are SGHNT and YYREEE (reference sequence). This chain's CDR3 is CASVGQDYGYTF. CDR3 nucleotides: TGTGCCAGCGTGGGTCAGGACTATGGCTACACCTTC.

The genes are TRBV29-1 and TRBJ1-3; TRBD1 matches 7 bases. V lost 5 bases and J lost 0; bases outside the gene matches: 4. Germline-derived CDR1 and CDR2 are SQVTM and ANQGSEA. The CDR3 is 14 residues long. CDR3 in DNA: TGCAGCGTTCTGGGACAGAACTCTGGAAACACCATATATTTT. Its translation: CSVLGQNSGNTIYF.

The V call is TRBV6-6, the J call TRBJ1-2; D is possibly TRBD1 (6 bases). The CDR3 runs 14 residues. Trimming removed 5 bases from V and 6 bases from J, with 16 bases in between. Germline V gene sequence: CDR1 MNHNY, CDR2 SVGAGI (reference sequence). CDR3 DNA sequence: TGTGCCAGCAGTCCGTCCTTTCAGGGGAATGGCTACACCTTC. This encodes CASSPSFQGNGYTF.

The genes are TRBV6-4 and TRBJ2-1; 7 bases line up with TRBD2. Losses at the gene ends were 0 bases for V and 1 base for J; bases not matched to a gene: 3. This CDR3 is built from 16 residues. The germline gives CDR1 MRHNA, CDR2 SNTAGT. In DNA form, the CDR3 reads TGTGCCAGCAGTGACTCGGGAGGGAGTTCCTACAATGAGCAGTTCTTC. Its translation is CASSDSGGSSYNEQFF.

This rearrangement joins TRBV10-2 to TRBJ2-7, with 12 bases matching TRBD2. V shed 4 bases and J 5 bases; nucleotides not matched to a gene: 6. This CDR3 region has 15 residues. Germline CDR1 reads WSHSY; CDR2 reads SAAADI. DNA of the CDR3: TGCGCCAGCAGTGGGCTAGCGGGAGGGCCAAACGAGCAGTACTTC. Amino acids: CASSGLAGGPNEQYF.

The chain combines TRBV9 with TRBJ2-2; 7 bases are shared with TRBD2. After removal of 0 bases from V and 4 bases from J, the junction contained 9 bases not matched to a gene. The CDR3 is made up of 17 amino acids. Germline CDR1 and CDR2: SGDLS and YYNGEE. The CDR3 bases are TGTGCCAGCAGCGTAGTTCTAGCGGCACAATCCACCGGGGAGCTGTTTTTT. It codes for CASSVVLAAQSTGELFF.

The rearrangement joins TRBV7-9 to TRBJ2-5; D not certain. Trimming pared 5 bases from V and 7 bases from J, leaving 17 bases between. From germline, CDR1 is SEHNR and CDR2 FQNEAQ (reference sequence). CDR3 length: 14 residues. The CDR3 sequence: CASSPPVPIGTQYF. The DNA for the CDR3 is TGTGCCAGCAGCCCCCCGGTCCCCATCGGGACCCAGTACTTC.

Notes on this clone: Other DNA sequences in this sample translate to the same CDR3. The chain recombines TRBV15 with TRBJ2-6, with D unclear. The CDR3 consists of 14 residues. CDR1 is LNHNV, CDR2 YYDKDF, per germline (reference sequence). The V end lost 3 bases, the J end lost 1 base, and 4 bases lay between the germline ends. CDR3 sequence reads: CATSSGSGANVLTF. For the CDR3, the DNA is TGTGCCACCAGCAGTGGATCTGGGGCCAACGTCCTGACTTTC.

This chain connects TRBV18 to TRBJ2-1; D is unclear. Germline V gene sequence: CDR1 KGHSH, CDR2 LQKENI. The CDR3 sequence is 15 residues long. The V end lost 6 bases, the J end lost 5 bases, and 17 bases lay between the germline ends. This chain's CDR3 is CASSLNTPPNNEQFF. CDR3 DNA: TGTGCCAGCTCGCTAAATACCCCACCAAACAATGAGCAGTTCTTC.

The chain's CDR3 is CASTYGQGSNEKLFF. The CDR3 nucleotides are TGTGCCAGCACCTACGGACAGGGGAGTAATGAAAAACTGTTTTTT. The chain joins TRBV6-5 to TRBJ1-4; 9 bases are shared with TRBD1. Germline CDR1 is MNHEY and CDR2 is SVGAGI. The ends lost 7 bases at V and 4 bases at J; junction bases unmatched: 7. This CDR3 contains 15 residues.

V gene TRBV29-1 combines with J gene TRBJ1-1; D possibly corresponds to TRBD1 (6 bases). This CDR3 spans 22 amino acids. From germline, CDR1 is SQVTM and CDR2 ANQGSEA. V shed 3 bases and J shed 0 bases, with 35 bases lying between them. CDR3 sequence: CSVDRQASPREGTEHMNTEAFF. The CDR3 DNA reads TGCAGCGTTGATCGACAGGCATCTCCACGCGAAGGAACGGAACACATGAACACTGAAGCTTTCTTT.

This clone was counted a few times. The chain employs TRBV10-1 and TRBJ1-2; D is unresolved. V lost 3 bases, J lost 0 bases, and 5 bases lay in between. Germline V gene lookup returns CDR1 WNHNN and CDR2 SYGVQD (reference sequence). The CDR3 has 13 residues. CDR3 in DNA: TGCGCCAGCAGTGAAAGTACTAACTATGGCTACACCTTC. This sequence encodes CASSESTNYGYTF.

This clone was seen once. The V gene is TRBV27, the J gene TRBJ2-3; the D is unclear. The germline V and J ends were trimmed by 5 bases and 2 bases, with 17 bases remaining between them. The germline CDR1 and CDR2 sequences are MNHEY and SMNVEV (reference sequence). The CDR3 totals 16 residues. The CDR3 loop reads CASSPRVSAHTDTQYF. In DNA, the CDR3 is TGTGCCAGCAGTCCACGGGTATCGGCACACACAGATACGCAGTATTTT.

The CDR3 sequence is CASSVRGNLAGGLEEQFF. CDR3 nucleotide sequence: TGTGCCAGCAGCGTTAGGGGGAATCTAGCGGGAGGGTTGGAAGAGCAGTTCTTC. This chain joins TRBV9 and TRBJ2-1, with 12 nucleotides matching TRBD2. The CDR3 covers 18 residues. The V gene end was trimmed by 2 bases and the J gene end by 10 bases; junction bases not matched to a gene: 16. Per the germline V gene, CDR1 is SGDLS and CDR2 is YYNGEE.

The chain couples TRBV10-2 to TRBJ2-3; tentatively, D is TRBD1 (5 bases). Germline V gives CDR1 WSHSY, CDR2 SAAADI. CDR3 length: 15 residues. Trimming took off 6 bases at V and 5 bases at J, with 18 bases between the two ends. The CDR3 DNA is TGCGCCAGCAGGGAGCAGGGTGGATTCTTAGATACGCAGTATTTT. Its protein product is CASREQGGFLDTQYF.

This chain links TRBV5-1 with TRBJ2-1; D unresolved. V gave up 7 bases and J gave up 0 bases, with 8 bases separating them. Germline CDR1 is SGHRS and CDR2 is YFSETQ. The CDR3 runs to 13 residues. The CDR3 nucleotides are TGCGCCAGCCTCTTAGACTCCTACAATGAGCAGTTCTTC. Translation: CASLLDSYNEQFF.

This chain joins TRBV7-2 and TRBJ2-7, with 11 bases identical to TRBD2. J gave up 4 bases and V 1 base, and 3 bases lay outside the gene matches. Germline V CDR1 and CDR2: SGHTA, FQGNSA. The CDR3 is 15 amino acids. The CDR3 spells CASSLVAGGAYEQYF. Here the CDR3 DNA reads TGTGCCAGCAGCTTAGTAGCGGGAGGGGCTTACGAGCAGTACTTC.

V is TRBV25-1 and J is TRBJ1-3, with D unclear. Germline V CDR1 and CDR2: MGHDK, SYGVNS. The V end was cut by 1 base, the J end by 1 base, with 14 bases between. The CDR3 has 17 amino acids. DNA for the CDR3: TGTGCCAGCAGTGAATCGGAGGGTCTAATTTCTGGAAACACCATATATTTT. Translation gives CASSESEGLISGNTIYF.

The chain carries TRBV21-1 and TRBJ2-7; TRBD1 is the table's D call, not checked against the DNA. TRBV21-1 is tagged as a pseudogene. The CDR3 runs 14 residues. This CDR3 reads CASSTRDRGFEQYF. The CDR3 DNA reads TGTGCCAGCAGCACCCGGGACAGGGGCTTCGAGCAGTACTTC.